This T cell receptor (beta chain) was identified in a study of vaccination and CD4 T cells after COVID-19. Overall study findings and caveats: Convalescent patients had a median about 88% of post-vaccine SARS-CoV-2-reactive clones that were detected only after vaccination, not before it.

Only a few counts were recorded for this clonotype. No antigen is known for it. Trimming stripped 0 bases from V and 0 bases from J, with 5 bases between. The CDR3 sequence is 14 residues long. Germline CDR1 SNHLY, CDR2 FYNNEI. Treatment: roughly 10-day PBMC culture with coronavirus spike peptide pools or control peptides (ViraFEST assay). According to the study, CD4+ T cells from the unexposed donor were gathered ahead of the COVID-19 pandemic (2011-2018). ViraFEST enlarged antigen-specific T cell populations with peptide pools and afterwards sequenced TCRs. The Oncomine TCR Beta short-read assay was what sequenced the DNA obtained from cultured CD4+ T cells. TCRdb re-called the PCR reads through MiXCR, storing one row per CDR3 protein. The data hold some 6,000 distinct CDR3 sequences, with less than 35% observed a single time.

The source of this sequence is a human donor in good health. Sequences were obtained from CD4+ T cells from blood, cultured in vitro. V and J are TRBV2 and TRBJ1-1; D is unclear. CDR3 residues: CASSEAGMNTEAFF. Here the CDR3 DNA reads TGTGCCAGCAGTGAAGCGGGTATGAACACTGAAGCTTTCTTT.